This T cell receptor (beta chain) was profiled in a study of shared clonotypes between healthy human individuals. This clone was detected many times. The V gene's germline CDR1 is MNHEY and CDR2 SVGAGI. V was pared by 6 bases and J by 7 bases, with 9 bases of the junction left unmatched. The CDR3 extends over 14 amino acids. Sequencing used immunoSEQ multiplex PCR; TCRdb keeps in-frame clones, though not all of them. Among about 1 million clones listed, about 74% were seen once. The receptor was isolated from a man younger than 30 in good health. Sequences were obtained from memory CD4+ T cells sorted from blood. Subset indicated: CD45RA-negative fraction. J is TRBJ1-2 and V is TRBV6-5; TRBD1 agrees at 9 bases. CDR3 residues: CASSPGTGRGGYTF. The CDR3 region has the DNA TGTGCCAGCAGCCCTGGGACAGGGCGAGGTGGCTACACCTTC.